The 11 T cell receptor beta chains given below trace back to one sample, sequenced in a study of cytomegalovirus exposure and HLA in healthy donors. Clones were sequenced by immunoSEQ multiplex PCR, and TCRdb holds only the in-frame ones, with some missing. The sample has 95,000 to 150,000 clones, around 96% seen once. Sequencing input: PBMCs. The source is a man between 18 and 29 years old in good health and CMV-seronegative.

J is TRBJ2-3 and V is TRBV7-6; weak D call: TRBD2 (6 bases). Trimming removed 5 bases from V and 5 bases from J, with 20 bases in between. CDR1 and CDR2 from the germline V gene are SGHVS and FNYEAQ. The CDR3 spans 16 residues. The CDR3 sequence: CASSLSQSGEGDTQYF. CDR3 DNA sequence: TGTGCCAGCAGCCTCTCCCAATCGGGAGAGGGAGATACGCAGTATTTT.

This sequence joins TRBV5-1 and TRBJ2-7, with 7 bases that match TRBD1. V lost 4 bases, J lost 0 bases, and 10 bases stayed unmatched. Germline loops: CDR1 SGHRS, CDR2 YFSETQ. The CDR3 extends over 16 amino acids. The CDR3 is CASSPGRDSLSYEQYF. The CDR3 nucleotides are TGCGCCAGCAGCCCGGGCCGGGACAGCCTCTCCTACGAGCAGTACTTC.

V is TRBV2 and J is TRBJ2-1, with 7 bases matching TRBD2. The CDR3 covers 16 residues. CDR1 is SNHLY and CDR2 is FYNNEI in the germline V gene. Germline trimming cut 10 bases from V and 2 bases from J; bases unmatched to any gene: 14. This CDR3 reads CATTREISGPYNEQFF. In nucleotides, the CDR3 is TGTGCCACCACCCGGGAGATTAGCGGGCCCTACAATGAGCAGTTCTTC.

This clone was seen once. V usage is TRBV25-1 and J usage is TRBJ1-2, with 8 bases aligning to TRBD1. Germline V gene data show CDR1 as MGHDK and CDR2 as SYGVNS. Unmatched junction bases numbered 7, after V lost 1 base and J lost 3 bases. This CDR3 spans 16 amino acids. The chain's CDR3 is CASSELDRENDYGYTF. The CDR3 DNA sequence: TGTGCCAGCAGTGAATTGGACAGGGAAAACGACTATGGCTACACCTTC.

The chain recombines TRBV4-1 with TRBJ2-5; the match to TRBD2 covers 11 bases. CDR1 and CDR2 from the germline V gene are MGHRA and YSYEKL. This CDR3 is built from 16 residues. Trimming removed 1 base from V and 2 bases from J; junction bases left unmatched: 3. The CDR3 sequence: CASSQGLAGTQETQYF. In DNA, the CDR3 is TGCGCCAGCAGCCAAGGACTAGCGGGGACTCAAGAGACCCAGTACTTC.

The V call is TRBV30, the J call TRBJ1-5, with a weak D call TRBD1 (5 bases). The CDR3 has 14 amino acids. The germline V gene encodes CDR1 GTSNPN and CDR2 SVGIG (reference sequence). V was trimmed by 4 bases and J by 2 bases, leaving 12 bases between them. The CDR3 DNA reads TGTGCCTGGAAAGAGACGGGGGGCAATCAGCCCCAGCATTTT. Encoded protein: CAWKETGGNQPQHF.

The genes are TRBV2 and TRBJ1-1, with TRBD1 as a possible D gene (5 bases). The ends were cut back, 10 bases at V and 2 bases at J, with 17 bases in the middle. CDR3 size: 14 residues. CDR1 and CDR2 (germline): SNHLY, FYNNEI. The CDR3 here is CATRPRQFNTEAFF. CDR3 bases: TGTGCCACCCGGCCTAGACAGTTTAACACTGAAGCTTTCTTT.

V is TRBV25-1 and J is TRBJ2-5; 7 bases align to TRBD1. CDR1 and CDR2 from the germline V gene are MGHDK and SYGVNS. This CDR3 contains 15 residues. Germline trimming cut 6 bases from V and 4 bases from J; bases unmatched to any gene: 11. This CDR3 is CASSDLGGKGETQYF. The CDR3 region has the DNA TGTGCCAGCAGCGACCTAGGGGGCAAGGGAGAGACCCAGTACTTC.

The chain has TRBV5-4 and TRBJ2-7; D might be TRBD2 (5 bases). The CDR3 is made up of 11 amino acids. Germline CDR1 is SGHNT and CDR2 is YYREEE (reference sequence). The V end was cut by 4 bases, the J end by 6 bases, with 8 bases between. CDR3 sequence reads: CASSAAGEQYF. In DNA form, the CDR3 reads TGTGCCAGCAGCGCCGCGGGCGAGCAGTACTTC.

This sequence joins TRBV6-1 and TRBJ1-3; 10 nucleotides align to TRBD1. The CDR3 has 17 amino acids. With 0 bases clipped from V and 4 bases from J, the junction kept 6 bases outside the gene matches. Per the germline V gene, CDR1 is MNHNS and CDR2 is SASEGT. CDR3 sequence reads: CASSEAPTGGLGNTIYF. Here the CDR3 DNA reads TGTGCCAGCAGTGAAGCCCCGACAGGGGGCTTAGGAAACACCATATATTTT.

Of note for this clone: The same CDR3 is also encoded by other DNA sequences in this sample. The V gene is TRBV7-2, the J gene TRBJ2-1; possibly TRBD2 for D (6 bases). The germline V and J ends were trimmed by 4 bases and 1 base, with 11 bases remaining between them. CDR3 length equals 15 residues. The germline CDR1 and CDR2 sequences are SGHTA and FQGNSA. CDR3 sequence: CASSSERVSYNEQFF. CDR3 coding DNA: TGTGCCAGCAGCTCGGAGCGGGTTTCCTACAATGAGCAGTTCTTC.